This TCR beta chain was captured by sequencing in a study of human T cells and chemical hapten exposure. Unseparated into fractions, whole blood served as the source from which total RNA was extracted. Study-level points and caveats: Once DPC sensitization occurred, TCRs above 1 in 1000 frequency showed no change.

The germline gives CDR1 LGHNA, CDR2 YSLEER. The V and J ends lost 0 bases and 4 bases, in that order; junction bases with no gene match: 3. The CDR3 spans 15 residues. The library put unique molecular identifiers onto individual cDNA molecules. Using its own MiXCR run on the 5' RACE reads, TCRdb lists one record per CDR3 protein. The data contain under 85,000 distinct CDR3 sequences, about 8.4% of them seen just once; the ten biggest clones take up approximately 2.5%. This clonotype has at least ten counts. Antigen: not known. The genes are TRBV4-3 and TRBJ2-7; 10 bases are shared with TRBD2. The sequence derives from a male donor in good health. The CDR3 region has the DNA TGCGCCAGCAGCCAAGAAAGCGGGGGGGCGTACGAGCAGTACTTC. Translated, it gives CASSQESGGAYEQYF.